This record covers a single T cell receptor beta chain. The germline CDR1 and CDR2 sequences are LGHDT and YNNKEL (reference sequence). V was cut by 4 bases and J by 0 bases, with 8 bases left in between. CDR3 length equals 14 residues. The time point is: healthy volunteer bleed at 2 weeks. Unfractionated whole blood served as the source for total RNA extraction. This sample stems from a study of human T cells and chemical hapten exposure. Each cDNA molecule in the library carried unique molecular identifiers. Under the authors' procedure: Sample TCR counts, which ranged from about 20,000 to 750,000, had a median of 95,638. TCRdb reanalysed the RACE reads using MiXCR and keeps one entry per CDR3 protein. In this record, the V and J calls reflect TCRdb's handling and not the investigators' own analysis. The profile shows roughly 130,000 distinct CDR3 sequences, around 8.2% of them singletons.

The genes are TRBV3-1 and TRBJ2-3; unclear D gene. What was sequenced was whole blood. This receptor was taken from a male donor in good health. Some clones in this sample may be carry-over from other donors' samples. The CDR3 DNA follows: TGTGCCAGCAGCCCTCTTAGTAGCACAGATACGCAGTATTTT. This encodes CASSPLSSTDTQYF.